The entry that follows covers one T cell receptor (beta chain) sequence. This sample is drawn from a study of blood T cell repertoires in COVID-19. Study-wide background: Samples taken during acute and convalescent COVID-19 were collected in the United States, Italy and Spain.

The authors' processing: The assay estimated nucleated cells by amplifying reference gene primers. TCRdb keeps only in-frame clones here, not all; method: immunoSEQ multiplex PCR. Clonal size and the V and J genes are those of that table, whereas D and trimming came from the DNA. The data show more than 200,000 clones, around nine tenths seen once. The sequenced material came from peripheral blood. This clonotype originated in a man aged 30 to 45 with active or convalescent COVID-19.

The CDR3 protein is CASSIADSHTWDYEQYF. The CDR3 nucleotides read TGTGCCAGTAGTATAGCGGACAGCCACACCTGGGACTACGAGCAGTACTTC. This sequence joins TRBV19 and TRBJ2-7, with D possibly being TRBD1 (6 bases). Trimming shortened V by 1 base and J by 3 bases, and 19 bases separated the two germline ends. Germline V CDR1 and CDR2: LNHDA, SQIVND (reference sequence). This CDR3 spans 17 amino acids.